This T cell receptor beta chain was profiled in a study of blood T cells in healthy people across ages (dated by TCRdb to 2013 to 2016). About the investigation overall: In model experiments, template switching captured roughly one uniquely barcoded TCR beta cDNA molecule for every two T cells. To track age-related changes in TCR beta repertoire diversity, the study relied on deep sequencing normalized with unique cDNA molecular identifiers. The donors were divided into four age groups: young (average about 15 years), middle-aged (almost 40), aged (around 59) and long-lived (approximately 74). To avoid experimental bias, donors of different ages were spread randomly across the sequencing lanes. The study analyzed two additional independent replicas of 1 million unique cDNA reads from the same blood draw for two donors, one aged 18 to 30 and one aged 80 or older.

Many counts were recorded for this clonotype. Its antigen has not been determined. The input lacks base qualities; no much larger clone sits a single base away. Donors were 30 to 45 systemically healthy Caucasian individuals from Russia aged roughly 6 to 90 years. Each donor gave ten milliliters of peripheral blood, collected into EDTA-treated Vacutainer tubes. Ficoll-Paque density-gradient centrifugation was used to isolate PBMCs, with at least 7 million obtained per sample. Total RNA, at least 6 micrograms per sample, was extracted from PBMCs with Trizol reagent. Naive CD45RAhigh/CD27high T cell percentages were measured by flow cytometry on a PBMC aliquot from every donor. The CDR3 covers 15 residues, taking in both the cysteine and the phenylalanine. The retained sequence is limited to the CDR3, 45 bases, with the frame set at the first base. For this chain, trimming is 2 bases at the V end and 9 bases at the J end, and the number of junction bases without a gene match is 6. From the germline V gene, CDR1 is SGHRS and CDR2 is YFSETQ.

Receptor amplification or capture employed 5' RACE. Sequencer: Illumina HiSeq 2500. A second PCR of roughly 6 to 12 cycles was performed with a sample-barcoded 5' primer and a J-beta primer mix. Each TCR beta cDNA molecule received a unique molecular identifier from a template-switch 5' adaptor carrying 12 random nucleotides. Each sample yielded at least 3 million CDR3-containing paired-end reads. First-strand cDNA synthesis was performed from all RNA using the Mint cDNA synthesis kit, with priming by a TRBC-specific oligonucleotide. After uracil-DNA glycosylase treatment, a first 18-cycle PCR used universal primers M1SS and BC2_uni_R on all cDNA. In the source study's methods: For normalization, 1 million high-quality reads were randomly selected from each sample, with every read carrying a distinct molecular identifier. Instead of being binned into consensus sequences, reads with shared molecular identifiers were discarded. MiTCR, set to a Q25 quality threshold and the strictest error-elimination algorithm, was used for CDR3 identification, clonotype clustering and error correction. A nonparametric unseen species model with Euler transformation was used to estimate a lower bound on total TCR beta diversity. TCRdb reprocessing: public reads trimmed at Q25 with fastp, clones called with MiXCR, in-frame beta chains kept. Duplicate CDR3 protein sequences are folded into a single record with the most common DNA and genes. These V and J calls rely on TCRdb rather than the paper's analysis. The sample table shows about 900,000 distinct CDR3 sequences, and less than 80% are seen once. The ten largest clones add up to approximately 30% of the sample.

Points the paper makes about the study in general: As age increased, observed TCR beta diversity per million T cells dropped in a roughly linear way, and a significant reduction was already evident by age 40. Bulk unsorted PBMC profiling prevented conclusive comparison of naive and antigen-experienced compartments. Compared with the aged group, the long-lived group had more naive CD4+ T cells, fewer expanded clones and increased TCR diversity, a pattern suggesting age selection. The CMV infection status of donors was not known, potentially confounding age-related changes in expanded clonotypes. The percentage of naive T cells measured by flow cytometry correlated strongly with observed TCR beta diversity. Estimates of total diversity based on one million sequenced T cells were regarded as lower bounds and as underestimates.

The sequenced sample consisted of blood. The chain is encoded by TRBV5-1 joined to TRBJ2-1, and TRBD2 matches 12 of the central bases. This clonotype originated in a man aged 25-40 years in good health. The CDR3 has the sequence CASSFSSGGAREQFF. The DNA reads as follows: TGCGCCAGCAGCTTCTCTAGCGGGGGGGCCCGTGAGCAGTTCTTC.